The clone carrying this TCR beta chain was picked up a small number of times. The V and J ends lost 0 bases and 6 bases, in that order; junction bases with no gene match: 5. Germline V gene sequence: CDR1 SGHDT, CDR2 YYEEEE. This CDR3 is built from 14 residues. Data came from immunoSEQ multiplex PCR; TCRdb stores just in-frame clones and leaves some out. The repertoire holds 23,000 or so clones, with approximately 88% as singletons. This entry is derived from a study of PD-1 and CTLA-4 blockade in melanoma. The TCR originated in a human donor with melanoma. The V and J genes are TRBV5-6 and TRBJ1-2; TRBD1 agrees at 7 bases. The sample here was CD8+ T cells from peripheral blood, taken before anti-PD-1 treatment. This CDR3 reads CASSLGRGLDGYTF. Written as DNA, the CDR3 is TGTGCCAGCAGCTTGGGCAGGGGGTTGGATGGCTACACCTTC. Based on the CDR3 plus reference TRBV5-6 and TRBJ1-2, the full variable domain is DAGVTQSPTHLIKTRGQQVTLRCSPKSGHDTVSWYQQALGQGPQFIFQYYEEEERQRGNFPDRFSGHQFPNYSSELNVNALLLGDSALYLCASSLGRGLDGYTFGSGTRLTVV.